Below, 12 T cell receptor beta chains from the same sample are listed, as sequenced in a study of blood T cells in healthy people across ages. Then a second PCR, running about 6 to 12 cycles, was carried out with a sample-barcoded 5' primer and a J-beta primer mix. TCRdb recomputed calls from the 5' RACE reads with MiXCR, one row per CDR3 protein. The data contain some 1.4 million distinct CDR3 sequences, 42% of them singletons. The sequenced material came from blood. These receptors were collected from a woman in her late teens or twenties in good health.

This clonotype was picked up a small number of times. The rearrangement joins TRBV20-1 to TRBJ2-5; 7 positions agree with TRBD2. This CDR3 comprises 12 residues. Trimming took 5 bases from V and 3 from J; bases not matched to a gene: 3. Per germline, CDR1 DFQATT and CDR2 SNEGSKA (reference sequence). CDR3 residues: CSAAGVKETQYF. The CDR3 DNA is TGCAGTGCTGCGGGGGTAAAAGAGACCCAGTACTTC.

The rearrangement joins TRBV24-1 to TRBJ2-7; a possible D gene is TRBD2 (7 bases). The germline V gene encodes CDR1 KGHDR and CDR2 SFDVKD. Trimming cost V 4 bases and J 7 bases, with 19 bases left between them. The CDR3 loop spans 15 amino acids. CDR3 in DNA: TGTGCCACCAGTGAAAGGGGGGGAAGTAACAATGAGCAGTACTTC. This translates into CATSERGGSNNEQYF.

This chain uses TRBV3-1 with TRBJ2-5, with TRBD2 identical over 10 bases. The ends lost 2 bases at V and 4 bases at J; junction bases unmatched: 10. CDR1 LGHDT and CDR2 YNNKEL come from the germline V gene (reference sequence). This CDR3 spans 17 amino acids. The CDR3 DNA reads TGTGCCAGCAGCCAACCGAAACTAGCGGGATTGGGAGAGACCCAGTACTTC. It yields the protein CASSQPKLAGLGETQYF.

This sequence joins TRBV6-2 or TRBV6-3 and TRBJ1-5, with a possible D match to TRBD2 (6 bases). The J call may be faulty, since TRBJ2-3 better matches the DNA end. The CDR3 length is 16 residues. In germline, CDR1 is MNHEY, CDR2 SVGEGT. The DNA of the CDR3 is TGTGCCAGCGGCCCCATCGGGAGATTCAGGGATCAGCCCCAGTATTTT. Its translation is CASGPIGRFRDQPQYF.

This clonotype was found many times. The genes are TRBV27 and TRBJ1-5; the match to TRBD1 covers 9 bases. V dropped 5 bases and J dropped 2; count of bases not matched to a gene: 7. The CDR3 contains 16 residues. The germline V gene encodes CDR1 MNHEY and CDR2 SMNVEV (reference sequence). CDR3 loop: CASSGKTGGGNQPQHF. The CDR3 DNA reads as TGTGCCAGCAGTGGAAAAACAGGGGGCGGCAATCAGCCCCAGCATTTT.

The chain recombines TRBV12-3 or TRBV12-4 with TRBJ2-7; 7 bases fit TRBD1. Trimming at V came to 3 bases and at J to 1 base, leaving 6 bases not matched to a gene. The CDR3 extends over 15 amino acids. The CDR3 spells CASSFGRDRSYEQYF. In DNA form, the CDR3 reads TGTGCCAGCAGTTTTGGACGGGACAGATCCTACGAGCAGTACTTC.

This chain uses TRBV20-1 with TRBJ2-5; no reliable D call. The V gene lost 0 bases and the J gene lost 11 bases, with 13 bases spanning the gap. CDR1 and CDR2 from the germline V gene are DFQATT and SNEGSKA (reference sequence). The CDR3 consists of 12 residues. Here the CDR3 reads CSARDPTNEQYF. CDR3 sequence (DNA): TGCAGTGCTAGAGATCCCACCAATGAGCAGTACTTC.

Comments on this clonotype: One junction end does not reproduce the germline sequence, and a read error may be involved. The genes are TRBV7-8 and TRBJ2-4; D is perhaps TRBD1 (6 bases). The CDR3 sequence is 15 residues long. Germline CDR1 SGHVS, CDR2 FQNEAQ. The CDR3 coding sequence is TGTGTCAGCAGCTACCTACGGGACATCTGGAATGAGCAGTACTTC. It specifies CVSSYLRDIWNEQYF.

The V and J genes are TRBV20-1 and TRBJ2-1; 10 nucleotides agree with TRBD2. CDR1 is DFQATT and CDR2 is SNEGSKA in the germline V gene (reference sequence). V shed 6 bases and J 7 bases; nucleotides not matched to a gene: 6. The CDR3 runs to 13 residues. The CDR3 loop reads CSASTSGLNEQFF. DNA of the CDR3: TGCAGTGCCTCGACTAGCGGGCTGAATGAGCAGTTCTTC.

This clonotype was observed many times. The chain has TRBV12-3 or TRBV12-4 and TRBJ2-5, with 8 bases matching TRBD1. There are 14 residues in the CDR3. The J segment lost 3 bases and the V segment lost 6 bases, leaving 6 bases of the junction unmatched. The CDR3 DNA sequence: TGTGCCAGCAGCCCGACGACAGGGGAAGAGACCCAGTACTTC. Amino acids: CASSPTTGEETQYF.

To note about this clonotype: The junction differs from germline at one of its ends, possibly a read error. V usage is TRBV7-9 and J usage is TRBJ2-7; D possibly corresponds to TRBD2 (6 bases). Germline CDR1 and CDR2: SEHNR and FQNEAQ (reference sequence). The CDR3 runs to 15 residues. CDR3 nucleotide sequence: TGTGCTAGCAGCGCCAACCGGGACTCCACCTACGAGCAGTACTTC. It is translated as CASSANRDSTYEQYF.

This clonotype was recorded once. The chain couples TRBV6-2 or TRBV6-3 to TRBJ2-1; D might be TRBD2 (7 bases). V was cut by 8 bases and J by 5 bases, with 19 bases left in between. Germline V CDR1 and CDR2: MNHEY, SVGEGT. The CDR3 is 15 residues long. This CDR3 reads CASVEGGGYHNEQFF. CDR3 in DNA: TGTGCCAGCGTCGAGGGGGGGGGATATCACAATGAGCAGTTCTTC.